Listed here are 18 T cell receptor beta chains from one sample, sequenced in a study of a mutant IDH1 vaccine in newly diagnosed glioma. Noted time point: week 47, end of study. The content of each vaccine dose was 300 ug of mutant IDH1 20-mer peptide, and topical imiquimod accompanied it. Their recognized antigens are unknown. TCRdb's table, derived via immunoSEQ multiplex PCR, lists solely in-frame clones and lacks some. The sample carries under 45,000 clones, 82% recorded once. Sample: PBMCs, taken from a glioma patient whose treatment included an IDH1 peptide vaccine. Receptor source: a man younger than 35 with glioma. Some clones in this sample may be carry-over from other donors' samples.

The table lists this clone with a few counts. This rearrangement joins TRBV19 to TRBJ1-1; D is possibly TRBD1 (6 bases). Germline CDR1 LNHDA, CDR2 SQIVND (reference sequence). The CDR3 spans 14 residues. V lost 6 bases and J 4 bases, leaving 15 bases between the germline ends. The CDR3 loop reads CASRGRGAITEAFF. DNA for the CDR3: TGTGCCAGTAGGGGACGGGGGGCCATCACTGAAGCTTTCTTT.

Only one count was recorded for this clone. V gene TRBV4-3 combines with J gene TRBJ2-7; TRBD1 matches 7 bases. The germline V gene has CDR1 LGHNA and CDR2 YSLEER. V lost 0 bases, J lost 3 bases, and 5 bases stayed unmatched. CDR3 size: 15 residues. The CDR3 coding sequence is TGCGCCAGCAGCCAAGATCGGACAGGATTCTACGAGCAGTACTTC. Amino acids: CASSQDRTGFYEQYF.

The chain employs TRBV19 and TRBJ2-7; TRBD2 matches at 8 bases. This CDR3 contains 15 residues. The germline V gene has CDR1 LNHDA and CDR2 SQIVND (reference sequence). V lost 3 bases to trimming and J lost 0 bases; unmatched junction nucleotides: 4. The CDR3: CASSILAGYSYEQYF. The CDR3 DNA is TGTGCCAGTAGTATTCTAGCGGGCTACTCCTACGAGCAGTACTTC.

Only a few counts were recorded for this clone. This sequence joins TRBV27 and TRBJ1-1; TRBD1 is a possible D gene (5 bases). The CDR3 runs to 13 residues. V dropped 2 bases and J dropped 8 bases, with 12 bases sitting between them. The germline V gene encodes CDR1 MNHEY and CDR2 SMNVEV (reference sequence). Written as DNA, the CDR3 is TGTGCCAGCAGTTTAGATGGGGGTAGCGAAGCTTTCTTT. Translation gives CASSLDGGSEAFF.

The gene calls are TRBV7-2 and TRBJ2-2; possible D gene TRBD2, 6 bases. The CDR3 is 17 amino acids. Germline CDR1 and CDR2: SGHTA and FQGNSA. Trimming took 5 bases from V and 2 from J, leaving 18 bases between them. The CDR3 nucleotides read TGTGCCAGCAGCCCCCGGACTAACCCCATTAACACCGGGGAGCTGTTTTTT. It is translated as CASSPRTNPINTGELFF.

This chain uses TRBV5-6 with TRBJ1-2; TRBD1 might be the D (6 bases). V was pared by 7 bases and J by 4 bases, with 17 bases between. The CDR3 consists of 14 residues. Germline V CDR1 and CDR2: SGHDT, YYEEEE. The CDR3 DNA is TGTGCCAGCTCGGGGGGCTCGAGGATCTATGGCTACACCTTC. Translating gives CASSGGSRIYGYTF.

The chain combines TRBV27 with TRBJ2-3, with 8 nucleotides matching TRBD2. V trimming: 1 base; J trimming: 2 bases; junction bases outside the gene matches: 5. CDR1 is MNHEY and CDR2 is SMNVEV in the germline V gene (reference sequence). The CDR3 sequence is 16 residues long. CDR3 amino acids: CASSLLAGLITDTQYF. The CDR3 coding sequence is TGTGCCAGCAGTTTATTAGCGGGATTAATCACAGATACGCAGTATTTT.

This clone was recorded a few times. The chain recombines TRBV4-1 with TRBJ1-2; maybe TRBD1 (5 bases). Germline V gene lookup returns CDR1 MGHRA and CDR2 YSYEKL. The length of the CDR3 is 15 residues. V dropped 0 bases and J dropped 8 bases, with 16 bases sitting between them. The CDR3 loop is CASSQDLGVTRGYTF. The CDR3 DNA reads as TGCGCCAGCAGCCAAGATTTGGGGGTGACGCGCGGCTACACCTTC.

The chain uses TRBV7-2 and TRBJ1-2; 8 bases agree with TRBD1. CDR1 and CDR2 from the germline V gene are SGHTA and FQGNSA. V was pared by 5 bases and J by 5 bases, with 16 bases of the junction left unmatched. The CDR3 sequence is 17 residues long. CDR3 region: CASSLGTGSPREYGYTF. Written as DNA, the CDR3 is TGTGCCAGCAGCCTAGGGACAGGATCCCCTCGGGAGTATGGCTACACCTTC. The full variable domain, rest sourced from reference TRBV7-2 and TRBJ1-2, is GAGVSQSPSNKVTEKGKDVELRCDPISGHTALYWYRQSLGQGLEFLIYFQGNSAPDKSGLPSDRFSAERTGGSVSTLTIQRTQQEDSAVYLCASSLGTGSPREYGYTFGSGTRLTVV.

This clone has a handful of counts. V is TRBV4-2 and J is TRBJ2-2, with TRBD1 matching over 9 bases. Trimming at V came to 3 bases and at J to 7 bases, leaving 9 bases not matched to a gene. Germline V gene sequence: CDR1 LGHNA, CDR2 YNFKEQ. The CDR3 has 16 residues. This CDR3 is CASSHALDRGGGELFF. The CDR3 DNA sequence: TGTGCCAGCAGCCACGCCCTGGACAGGGGTGGCGGGGAGCTGTTTTTT.

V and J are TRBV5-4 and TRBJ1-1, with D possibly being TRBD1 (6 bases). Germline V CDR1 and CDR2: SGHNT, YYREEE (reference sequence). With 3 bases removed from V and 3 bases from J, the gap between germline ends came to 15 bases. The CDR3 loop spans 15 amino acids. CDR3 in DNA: TGTGCCAGCAGCTATGGACAGCACCAGTACACTGAAGCTTTCTTT. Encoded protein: CASSYGQHQYTEAFF.

CDR3 protein: CASSEIRGNTIYF. For the CDR3, the DNA is TGCGCCAGCAGTGAAATCCGGGGAAACACCATATATTTT. The chain employs TRBV10-2 and TRBJ1-3; D is unclear. The V gene's germline CDR1 is WSHSY and CDR2 SAAADI. The germline V and J ends were trimmed by 3 bases and 4 bases, with 7 bases remaining between them. The CDR3 runs to 13 residues.

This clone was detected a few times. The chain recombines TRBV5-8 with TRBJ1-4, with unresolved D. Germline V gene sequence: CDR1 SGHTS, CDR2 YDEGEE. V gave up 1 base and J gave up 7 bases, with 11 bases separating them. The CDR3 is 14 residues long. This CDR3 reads CASSLFTVSEKLFF. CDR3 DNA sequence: TGTGCCAGCAGCTTGTTTACAGTGAGTGAAAAACTGTTTTTT.

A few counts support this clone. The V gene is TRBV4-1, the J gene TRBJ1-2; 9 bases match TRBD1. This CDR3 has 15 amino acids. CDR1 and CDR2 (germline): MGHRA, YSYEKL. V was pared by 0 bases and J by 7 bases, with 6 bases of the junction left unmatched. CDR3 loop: CASSQDRTGAGGYTF. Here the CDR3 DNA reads TGCGCCAGCAGCCAAGATAGGACAGGGGCCGGTGGCTACACCTTC.

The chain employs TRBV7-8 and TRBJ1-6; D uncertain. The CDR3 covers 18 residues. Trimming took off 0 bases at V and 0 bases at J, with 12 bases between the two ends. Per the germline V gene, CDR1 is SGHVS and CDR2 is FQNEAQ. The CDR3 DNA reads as TGTGCCAGCAGCTTAGCGCTGGCTTCGAGCTCCTATAATTCACCCCTCCACTTT. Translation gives CASSLALASSSYNSPLHF.

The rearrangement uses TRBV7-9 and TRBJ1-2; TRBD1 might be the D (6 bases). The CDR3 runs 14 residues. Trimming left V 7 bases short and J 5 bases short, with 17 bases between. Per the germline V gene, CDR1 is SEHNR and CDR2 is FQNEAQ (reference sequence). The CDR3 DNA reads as TGTGCCAGCACCTCCACGGGGGGCGAATATGGCTACACCTTC. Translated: CASTSTGGEYGYTF. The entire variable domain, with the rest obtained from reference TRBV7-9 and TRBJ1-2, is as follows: DTGVSQNPRHKITKRGQNVTFRCDPISEHNRLYWYRQTLGQGPEFLTYFQNEAQLEKSRLLSDRFSAERPKGSFSTLEIQRTEQGDSAMYLCASTSTGGEYGYTFGSGTRLTVV.

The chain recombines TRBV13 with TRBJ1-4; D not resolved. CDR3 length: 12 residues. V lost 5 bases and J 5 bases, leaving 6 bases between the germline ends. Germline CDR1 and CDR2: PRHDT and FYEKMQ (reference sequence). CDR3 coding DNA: TGTGCCAGCAGCATCTACAATGAAAAACTGTTTTTT. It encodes CASSIYNEKLFF.

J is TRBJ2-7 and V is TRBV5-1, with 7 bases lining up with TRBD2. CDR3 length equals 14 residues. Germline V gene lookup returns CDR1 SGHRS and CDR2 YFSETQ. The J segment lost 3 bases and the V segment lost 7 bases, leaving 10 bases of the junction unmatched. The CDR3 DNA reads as TGCGCCAGCGTGACCGGGACTAACCGCTACGAGCAGTACTTC. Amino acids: CASVTGTNRYEQYF.